A selection of T cell receptor beta chains follows, all from one sample in a study of blood T cell repertoires in COVID-19. Using immunoSEQ multiplex PCR, the repertoire was profiled, and TCRdb retains in-frame clones only, with some absent. Found here are approximately 110,000 clones, more than 75% of them singletons; the top ten hold about 5%. Sequencing used peripheral blood. These receptors originate from a human donor in a cohort sampled during active COVID-19. Each CDR3 is given with its conserved first and last residue. D genes are given only for firm matches. Clone size, where shown, is once, few, many, or a class for clones that have expanded.

v_call: TRBV24-1
clone_size: NA
d_call: TRBD2
j_call: TRBJ2-3
cdr3_nt: TGTGCCACCAGTGACGCGGGGCGGGAGCGATCAGATACGCAGTATTTT
cdr3_aa: CATSDAGRERSDTQYF

v_call: TRBV6-5
clone_size: NA
d_call: NA
j_call: TRBJ2-7
cdr3_nt: TGTGCCAGCAGTCGGGATTTGGGTTCGTACGAGCAGTACTTC
cdr3_aa: CASSRDLGSYEQYF

v_call: TRBV10-1
clone_size: NA
d_call: TRBD1
j_call: TRBJ2-2
cdr3_nt: TGCGCCAGCAGTGAGGGGGGGACAGGGACTACCGGGGAGCTGTTTTTT
cdr3_aa: CASSEGGTGTTGELFF

v_call: TRBV28
clone_size: NA
d_call: NA
j_call: TRBJ2-6
cdr3_nt: TGTGCCAGCAGCAGGGTAACTGGGGCCAACGTCCTGACTTTC
cdr3_aa: CASSRVTGANVLTF

v_call: TRBV15
clone_size: NA
d_call: TRBD1
j_call: TRBJ1-2
cdr3_nt: TGTGCCACCAGCTCGCACAGGGGCCGCTACACCTTC
cdr3_aa: CATSSHRGRYTF

v_call: TRBV5-1
clone_size: NA
d_call: NA
j_call: TRBJ2-7
cdr3_nt: TGCGCCAGCAGCTTTGGCCACGAGCAGTACTTC
cdr3_aa: CASSFGHEQYF

v_call: TRBV10-1
clone_size: NA
d_call: NA
j_call: TRBJ2-3
cdr3_nt: TGCGCCAGCAGCAAGACAGCTAGCACAGATACGCAGTATTTT
cdr3_aa: CASSKTASTDTQYF

v_call: TRBV5-1
clone_size: NA
d_call: TRBD2
j_call: TRBJ2-7
cdr3_nt: TGCGCCAGCAGCTTAACTAGCGGTAGCTCCTACGAGCAGTACTTC
cdr3_aa: CASSLTSGSSYEQYF

v_call: TRBV6-5
clone_size: once
d_call: TRBD2
j_call: TRBJ2-1
cdr3_nt: TGTGCCAGCAGTTACTCGGGGACTAGCGGAAACAATGAGCAGTTCTTC
cdr3_aa: CASSYSGTSGNNEQFF

v_call: TRBV28
clone_size: NA
d_call: TRBD1
j_call: TRBJ1-2
cdr3_nt: TGTGCCAGCAGTTGGGATCCTACAGGGGGCCTCTATGGCTACACCTTC
cdr3_aa: CASSWDPTGGLYGYTF

v_call: TRBV5-6
clone_size: NA
d_call: TRBD1
j_call: TRBJ1-4
cdr3_nt: TGTGCCAGCAGCTTGTTGGGACAGGGGGCTCCGAATGAAAAACTGTTTTTT
cdr3_aa: CASSLLGQGAPNEKLFF

v_call: TRBV5-8
clone_size: few
d_call: TRBD1
j_call: TRBJ2-2
cdr3_nt: TGTGCCAGCAAGGGACAGCTCACCGGGGAGCTGTTTTTT
cdr3_aa: CASKGQLTGELFF

v_call: TRBV19
clone_size: NA
d_call: TRBD2
j_call: TRBJ2-7
cdr3_nt: TGTGCCAGTAGTATAGTAGGCGCGGGAGGGCCTTCCCCCTACGAGCAGTACTTC
cdr3_aa: CASSIVGAGGPSPYEQYF

v_call: TRBV27
clone_size: NA
d_call: TRBD2
j_call: TRBJ2-1
cdr3_nt: TGTGCCAGCAGTGCATCCGGGACTAGCGGGAGGAATGAGCAGTTCTTC
cdr3_aa: CASSASGTSGRNEQFF

v_call: TRBV27
clone_size: NA
d_call: NA
j_call: TRBJ2-1
cdr3_nt: TGTGCCAGCAGTACATGGGGGGTCAAGGCGGGAAATGAGCAGTTCTTC
cdr3_aa: CASSTWGVKAGNEQFF

v_call: TRBV19
clone_size: NA
d_call: TRBD1
j_call: TRBJ1-6
cdr3_nt: TGTGCCAGTAGTAAGACAGGGGGCGATAATTCACCCCTCCACTTT
cdr3_aa: CASSKTGGDNSPLHF

v_call: TRBV9
clone_size: NA
d_call: NA
j_call: TRBJ2-1
cdr3_nt: TGTGCCAGCACCCGGGACATTTACGGTGAGCAGTTCTTC
cdr3_aa: CASTRDIYGEQFF

v_call: TRBV5-1
clone_size: NA
d_call: TRBD2
j_call: TRBJ2-2
cdr3_nt: TGCGCCAGCAGCTTGGATAATAGCGGGACCGGGGAGCTGTTTTTT
cdr3_aa: CASSLDNSGTGELFF

v_call: TRBV30
clone_size: NA
d_call: TRBD1
j_call: TRBJ2-3
cdr3_nt: TGTGCCTGGAGTGTGGGGACAGGGGCGTTTTCAGATACGCAGTATTTT
cdr3_aa: CAWSVGTGAFSDTQYF

v_call: TRBV19
clone_size: NA
d_call: NA
j_call: TRBJ1-2
cdr3_nt: TGTGCCAGTAGTATGGAGGGTTTACATGGCTACACCTTC
cdr3_aa: CASSMEGLHGYTF

v_call: TRBV12-5
clone_size: NA
d_call: NA
j_call: TRBJ2-3
cdr3_nt: TGTGCTAGTGGTTTAGCGTATACGCAGTATTTT
cdr3_aa: CASGLAYTQYF

v_call: TRBV19
clone_size: NA
d_call: NA
j_call: TRBJ2-2
cdr3_nt: TGTGCCAGTAGTATCAAGGCAGGGCCCGGGGAGCTGTTTTTT
cdr3_aa: CASSIKAGPGELFF